The following is a T cell receptor (beta chain) sequence with its context. Trimming at V came to 5 bases and at J to 0 bases, leaving 8 bases not matched to a gene. The germline gives CDR1 SGHNT, CDR2 YENEEA. The CDR3 is 16 residues long. The sample is drawn from a study of blood T cell repertoires in COVID-19. Membership in each cohort depended on participant-reported clinical history. The table came from immunoSEQ multiplex PCR; TCRdb's copy has only in-frame clones and leaves some out. The table has 310,000 or so clones, around 90% seen once. The sequenced sample was PBMCs or T cells enriched from blood (not recorded which). This sequence originates from a woman in her late teens or twenties with acute COVID-19. The chain carries TRBV11-3 and TRBJ2-3; 7 bases match TRBD1. Written as DNA, the CDR3 is TGTGCCAGCAGCACCTCCCGGGACAGTAGCACAGATACGCAGTATTTT. Translating it yields CASSTSRDSSTDTQYF.